The clone carrying this TCR beta chain has just a few counts. This entry belongs to a study of blood T cells in healthy people across ages. Primed by a sample-barcoded 5' primer and a J-beta primer mix, a second PCR proceeded for about 7 to 11 cycles. All cDNA molecules were each tagged by a template-switch adaptor with 12 random nucleotides. Each single sample gave us at least 3 million CDR3-containing paired-end reads. TCRdb reprocessed the 5' RACE reads via MiXCR and lists one record per CDR3 protein. The sample consists of about 1 million distinct CDR3 sequences, roughly 45% of them appearing once. The CDR3 is 13 amino acids. The germline V gene has CDR1 MNHEY and CDR2 SMNVEV (reference sequence). The V end lost 5 bases, the J end lost 2 bases, and 9 bases lay between the germline ends.

This TCR was sampled from a woman aged 55-75 years in good health. The specimen was blood. The chain recombines TRBV27 with TRBJ2-5; D gene unclear. DNA for the CDR3: TGTGCCAGCAGTGCATGGGAACAAGAGACCCAGTACTTC. This sequence encodes CASSAWEQETQYF.